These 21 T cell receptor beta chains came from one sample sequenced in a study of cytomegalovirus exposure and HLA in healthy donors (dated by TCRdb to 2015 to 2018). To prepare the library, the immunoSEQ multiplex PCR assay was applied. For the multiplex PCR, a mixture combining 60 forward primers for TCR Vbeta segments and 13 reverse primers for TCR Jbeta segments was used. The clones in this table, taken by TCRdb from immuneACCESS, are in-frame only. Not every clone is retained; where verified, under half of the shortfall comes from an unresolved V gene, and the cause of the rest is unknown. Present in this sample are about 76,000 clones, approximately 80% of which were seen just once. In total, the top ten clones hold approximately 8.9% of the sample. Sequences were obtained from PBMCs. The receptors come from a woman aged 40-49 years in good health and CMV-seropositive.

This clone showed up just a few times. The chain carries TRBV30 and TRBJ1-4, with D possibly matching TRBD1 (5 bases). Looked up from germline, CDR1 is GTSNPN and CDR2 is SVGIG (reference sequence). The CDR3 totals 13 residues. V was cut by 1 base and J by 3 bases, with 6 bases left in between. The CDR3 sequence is CAWSEGPNEKLFF. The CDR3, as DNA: TGTGCCTGGAGTGAGGGGCCTAATGAAAAACTGTTTTTT.

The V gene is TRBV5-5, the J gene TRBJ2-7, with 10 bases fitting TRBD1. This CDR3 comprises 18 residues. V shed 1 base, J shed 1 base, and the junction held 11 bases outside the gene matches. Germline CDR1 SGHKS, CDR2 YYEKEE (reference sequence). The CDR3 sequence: CASSLILRVGQGSYEQYF. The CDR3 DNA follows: TGTGCCAGCAGCTTGATTCTCCGAGTGGGACAGGGGTCCTACGAGCAGTACTTC.

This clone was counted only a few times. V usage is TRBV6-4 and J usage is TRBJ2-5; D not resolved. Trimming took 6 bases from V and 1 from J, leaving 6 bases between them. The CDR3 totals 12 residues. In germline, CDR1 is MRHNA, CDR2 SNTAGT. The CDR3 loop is CASSNFQETQYF. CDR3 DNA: TGTGCCAGCAGCAACTTCCAAGAGACCCAGTACTTC.

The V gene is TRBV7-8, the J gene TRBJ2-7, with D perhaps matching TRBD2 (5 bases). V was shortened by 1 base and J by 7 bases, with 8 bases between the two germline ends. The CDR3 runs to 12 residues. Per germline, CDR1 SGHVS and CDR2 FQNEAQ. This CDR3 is CASSLELVEQYF. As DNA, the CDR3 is TGTGCCAGCAGCTTAGAACTAGTGGAGCAGTACTTC.

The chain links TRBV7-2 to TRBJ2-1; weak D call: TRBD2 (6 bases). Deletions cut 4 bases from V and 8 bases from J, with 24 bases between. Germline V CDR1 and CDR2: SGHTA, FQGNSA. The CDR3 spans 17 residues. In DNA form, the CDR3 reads TGTGCCAGCAGCTCGGAGGGGCGGCACCTAATTGTGGATGAGCAGTTCTTC. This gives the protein CASSSEGRHLIVDEQFF. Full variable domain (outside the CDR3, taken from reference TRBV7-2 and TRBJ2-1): GAGVSQSPSNKVTEKGKDVELRCDPISGHTALYWYRQSLGQGLEFLIYFQGNSAPDKSGLPSDRFSAERTGGSVSTLTIQRTQQEDSAVYLCASSSEGRHLIVDEQFFGPGTRLTVL.

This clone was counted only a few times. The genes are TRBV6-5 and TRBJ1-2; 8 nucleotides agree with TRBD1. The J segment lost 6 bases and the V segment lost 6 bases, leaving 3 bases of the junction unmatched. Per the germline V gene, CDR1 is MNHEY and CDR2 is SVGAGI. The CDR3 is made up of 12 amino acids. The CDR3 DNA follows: TGTGCCAGCAGCTCAGGGGGCGATGGCTACACCTTC. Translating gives CASSSGGDGYTF.

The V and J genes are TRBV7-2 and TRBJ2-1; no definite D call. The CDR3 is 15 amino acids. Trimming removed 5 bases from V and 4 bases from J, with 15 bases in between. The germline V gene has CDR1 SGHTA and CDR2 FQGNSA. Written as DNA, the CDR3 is TGTGCCAGCAGCCTACCCCAGGCAAATTACAATGAGCAGTTCTTC. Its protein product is CASSLPQANYNEQFF.

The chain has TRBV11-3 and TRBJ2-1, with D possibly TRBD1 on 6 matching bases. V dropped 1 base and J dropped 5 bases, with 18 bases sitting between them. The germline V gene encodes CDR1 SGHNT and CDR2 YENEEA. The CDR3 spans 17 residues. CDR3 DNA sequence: TGTGCCAGCAGCTTAGTGGGAAGACAGGACCCCAACAATGAGCAGTTCTTC. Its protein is CASSLVGRQDPNNEQFF.

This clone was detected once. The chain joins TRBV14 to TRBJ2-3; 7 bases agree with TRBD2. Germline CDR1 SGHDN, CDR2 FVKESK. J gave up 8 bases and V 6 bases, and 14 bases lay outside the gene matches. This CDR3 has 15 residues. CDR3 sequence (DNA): TGTGCCAGCAGTCAGACGTGGGGGGGTAGGGCTACGCAGTATTTT. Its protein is CASSQTWGGRATQYF. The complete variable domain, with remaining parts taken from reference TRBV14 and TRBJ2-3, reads EAGVTQFPSHSVIEKGQTVTLRCDPISGHDNLYWYRRVMGKEIKFLLHFVKESKQDESGMPNNRFLAERTGGTYSTLKVQPAELEDSGVYFCASSQTWGGRATQYFGPGTRLTVL.

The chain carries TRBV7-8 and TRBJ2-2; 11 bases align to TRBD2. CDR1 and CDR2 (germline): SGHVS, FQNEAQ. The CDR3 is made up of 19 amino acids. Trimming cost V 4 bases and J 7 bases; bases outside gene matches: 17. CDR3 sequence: CASSSTPFSGGAKNGELFF. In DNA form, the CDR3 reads TGTGCCAGCAGCTCCACCCCCTTTAGCGGGGGGGCAAAAAACGGGGAGCTGTTTTTT.

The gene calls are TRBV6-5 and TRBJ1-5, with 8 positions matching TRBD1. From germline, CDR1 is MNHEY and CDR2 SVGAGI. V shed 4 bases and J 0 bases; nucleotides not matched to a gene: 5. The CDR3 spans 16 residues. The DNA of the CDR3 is TGTGCCAGCAGTTGGAGACAGGGGCCTAGCAATCAGCCCCAGCATTTT. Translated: CASSWRQGPSNQPQHF.

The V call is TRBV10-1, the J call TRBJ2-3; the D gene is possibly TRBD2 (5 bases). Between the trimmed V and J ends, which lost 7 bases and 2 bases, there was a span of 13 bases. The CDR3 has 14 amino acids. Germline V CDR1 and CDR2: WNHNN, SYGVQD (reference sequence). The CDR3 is CASTARGNTDTQYF. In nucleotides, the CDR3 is TGCGCCAGCACCGCACGAGGGAACACAGATACGCAGTATTTT.

The CDR3 coding sequence is TGTGCCAGCAGCTCCCGGACAGGGTTGGGGGGAAACACCATATATTTT. As protein: CASSSRTGLGGNTIYF. The chain has TRBV7-6 and TRBJ1-3; 8 bases are shared with TRBD1. This CDR3 region has 16 residues. The germline CDR1 and CDR2 sequences are SGHVS and FNYEAQ. Germline trimming cut 4 bases from V and 4 bases from J; bases unmatched to any gene: 9.

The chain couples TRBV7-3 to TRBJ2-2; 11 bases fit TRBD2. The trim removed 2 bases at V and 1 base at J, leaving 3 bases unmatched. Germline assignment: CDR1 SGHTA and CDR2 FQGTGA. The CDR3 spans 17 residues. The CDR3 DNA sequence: TGTGCCAGCAGCTTAGCCGGACTAGCGGGGAACACCGGGGAGCTGTTTTTT. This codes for CASSLAGLAGNTGELFF.

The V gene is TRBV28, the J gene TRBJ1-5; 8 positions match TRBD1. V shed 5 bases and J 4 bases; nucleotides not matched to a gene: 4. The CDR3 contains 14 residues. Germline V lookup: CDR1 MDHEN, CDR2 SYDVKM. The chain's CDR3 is CASSPRQGNQPQHF. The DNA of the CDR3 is TGTGCCAGCAGTCCGAGACAGGGGAATCAGCCCCAGCATTTT. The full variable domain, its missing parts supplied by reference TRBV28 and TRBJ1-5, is DVKVTQSSRYLVKRTGEKVFLECVQDMDHENMFWYRQDPGLGLRLIYFSYDVKMKEKGDIPEGYSVSREKKERFSLILESASTNQTSMYLCASSPRQGNQPQHFGDGTRLSIL.

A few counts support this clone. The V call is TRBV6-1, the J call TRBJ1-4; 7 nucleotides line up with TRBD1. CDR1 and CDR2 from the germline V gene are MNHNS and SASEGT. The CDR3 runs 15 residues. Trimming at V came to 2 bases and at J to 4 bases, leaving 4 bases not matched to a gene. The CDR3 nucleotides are TGTGCCAGCAGTGAAATGTCAGGGGGTAATGAAAAACTGTTTTTT. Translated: CASSEMSGGNEKLFF.

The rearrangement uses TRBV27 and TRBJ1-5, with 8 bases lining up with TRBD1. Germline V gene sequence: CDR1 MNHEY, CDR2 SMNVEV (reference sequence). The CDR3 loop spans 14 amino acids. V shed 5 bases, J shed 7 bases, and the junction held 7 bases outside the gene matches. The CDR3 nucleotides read TGTGCCAGCAGTCTACGGACAGGGAGGCAGCCCCAGCATTTT. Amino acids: CASSLRTGRQPQHF.

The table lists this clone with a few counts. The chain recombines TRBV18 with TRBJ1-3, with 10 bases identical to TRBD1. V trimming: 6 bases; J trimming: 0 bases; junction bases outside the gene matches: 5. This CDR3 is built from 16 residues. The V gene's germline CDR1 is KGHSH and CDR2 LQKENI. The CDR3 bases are TGTGCCAGCTCCGAGGGACAGGGGAGCTCTGGAAACACCATATATTTT. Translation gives CASSEGQGSSGNTIYF.

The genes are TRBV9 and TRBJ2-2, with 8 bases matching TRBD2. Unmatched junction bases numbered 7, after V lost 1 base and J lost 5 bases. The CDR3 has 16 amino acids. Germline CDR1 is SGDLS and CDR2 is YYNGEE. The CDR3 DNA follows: TGTGCCAGCAGCGTAATCAGCGGGGGAAGTACCGGGGAGCTGTTTTTT. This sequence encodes CASSVISGGSTGELFF.

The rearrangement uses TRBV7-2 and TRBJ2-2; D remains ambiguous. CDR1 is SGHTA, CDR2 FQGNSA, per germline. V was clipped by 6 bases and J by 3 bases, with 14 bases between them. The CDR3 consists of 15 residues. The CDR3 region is CASRYLLRYTGELFF. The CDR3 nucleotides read TGTGCCAGCAGATATCTCCTTCGGTACACCGGGGAGCTGTTTTTT. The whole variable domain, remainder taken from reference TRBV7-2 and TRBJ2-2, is GAGVSQSPSNKVTEKGKDVELRCDPISGHTALYWYRQSLGQGLEFLIYFQGNSAPDKSGLPSDRFSAERTGGSVSTLTIQRTQQEDSAVYLCASRYLLRYTGELFFGEGSRLTVL.

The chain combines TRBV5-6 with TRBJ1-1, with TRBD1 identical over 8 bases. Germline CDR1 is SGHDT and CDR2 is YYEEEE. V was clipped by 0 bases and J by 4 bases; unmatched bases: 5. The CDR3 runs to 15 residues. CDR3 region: CASSLGTGIFTEAFF. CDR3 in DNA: TGTGCCAGCAGCTTGGGGACAGGGATTTTCACTGAAGCTTTCTTT.